Listed here are 12 T cell receptor beta chains from one sample, sequenced in a study of cytomegalovirus exposure and HLA in healthy donors. Libraries were prepared by immunoSEQ multiplex PCR; TCRdb keeps only in-frame clonotypes and omits some of them. The sample consists of 300,000 to 400,000 clones, 75% to 90% of them appearing once. Sequenced material: PBMCs. The receptor set was obtained from a woman between 18 and 29 years old in good health and CMV-seronegative.

The genes are TRBV6-1 and TRBJ2-1; 8 bases align to TRBD2. The CDR3 length is 15 residues. V lost 6 bases and J lost 6; bases outside the gene matches: 10. Germline values: CDR1 MNHNS, CDR2 SASEGT. CDR3 amino acids: CASSLAGPKGNEQFF. CDR3 nucleotides: TGTGCCAGCAGCCTAGCGGGCCCGAAGGGCAATGAGCAGTTCTTC.

The V gene is TRBV6-1, the J gene TRBJ1-3; TRBD1 agrees at 8 bases. Trimming at V came to 4 bases and at J to 3 bases, leaving 14 bases not matched to a gene. The CDR3 length is 18 residues. Germline CDR1 reads MNHNS; CDR2 reads SASEGT. CDR3 amino acids: CASSAIGTGRYLGNTIYF. CDR3 DNA: TGTGCCAGCAGTGCAATAGGGACAGGTCGTTATCTTGGAAACACCATATATTTT.

The CDR3 DNA reads TGTGCCAGCAGTTTAATCGGTCCTAACTATGGCTACACCTTC. It specifies CASSLIGPNYGYTF. The chain combines TRBV27 with TRBJ1-2; unclear D gene. Germline V gene lookup returns CDR1 MNHEY and CDR2 SMNVEV (reference sequence). This CDR3 region has 14 residues. Trimming left V 2 bases short and J 0 bases short, with 7 bases between.

The sample holds many counts of this clone. The DNA of the CDR3 is TGCGCCAGCAGTGATTTAGCGGGGAAGCAGTTCTTC. It is translated as CASSDLAGKQFF. The rearrangement links TRBV10-1 to TRBJ2-1, with 8 bases matching TRBD2. J gave up 11 bases and V 3 bases, and 3 bases lay outside the gene matches. The CDR3 sequence is 12 residues long. CDR1 and CDR2 (germline): WNHNN, SYGVQD (reference sequence).

The rearrangement uses TRBV2 and TRBJ2-2, with TRBD2 matching over 7 bases. Germline CDR1 is SNHLY and CDR2 is FYNNEI. The CDR3 is made up of 16 amino acids. V was clipped by 2 bases and J by 3 bases; unmatched bases: 6. CDR3 nucleotide sequence: TGTGCCAGCAGTGAAAGTTGGCGGGAGTACACCGGGGAGCTGTTTTTT. As protein: CASSESWREYTGELFF.

This clone has just one count. The V gene is TRBV28, the J gene TRBJ2-1; D might be TRBD1 (6 bases). Germline loops: CDR1 MDHEN, CDR2 SYDVKM. The length of the CDR3 is 18 residues. V was trimmed by 4 bases and J by 4 bases, leaving 23 bases between them. DNA of the CDR3: TGTGCCAGCAGTTCCGTCTCGTCGTCAGGACAGATTTACAATGAGCAGTTCTTC. The encoded protein is CASSSVSSSGQIYNEQFF.

The chain links TRBV5-6 to TRBJ1-4; D might be TRBD1 (5 bases). Trimming removed 3 bases at V and 4 bases at J, with 10 bases between. Germline V gene sequence: CDR1 SGHDT, CDR2 YYEEEE. This CDR3 has 14 amino acids. The CDR3 loop reads CASSWGLLNEKLFF. In nucleotides, the CDR3 is TGTGCCAGCAGCTGGGGACTGCTTAATGAAAAACTGTTTTTT.

The V gene is TRBV4-1, the J gene TRBJ2-2; 13 bases match TRBD2. Germline loops: CDR1 MGHRA, CDR2 YSYEKL. This CDR3 has 18 residues. The V segment lost 6 bases and the J segment 5 bases; nucleotides outside the gene matches: 12. In DNA, the CDR3 is TGCGCCAGCAGTCCTAAGTCGGGACTAGCGGGAAAAACCGGGGAGCTGTTTTTT. Protein sequence: CASSPKSGLAGKTGELFF.

In its sample, this clone was seen a few times. This rearrangement joins TRBV6-1 to TRBJ2-7; D is possibly TRBD2 (6 bases). Germline CDR1 is MNHNS and CDR2 is SASEGT. V dropped 4 bases and J dropped 3 bases, with 13 bases sitting between them. The CDR3 covers 14 residues. The CDR3 nucleotides are TGTGCCAGCAGTGTCCGTGGAGGGGACTACGAGCAGTACTTC. Translating it yields CASSVRGGDYEQYF.

V gene TRBV28 combines with J gene TRBJ2-7; TRBD1 might be the D (6 bases). Trimming stripped 6 bases from V and 6 bases from J, with 15 bases between. The V gene's germline CDR1 is MDHEN and CDR2 SYDVKM. The CDR3 is made up of 13 amino acids. The CDR3 protein is CASSQGQPGEQYF. The DNA of the CDR3 is TGTGCCAGCAGCCAGGGGCAGCCCGGCGAGCAGTACTTC.

This clone turned up a few times. The V and J genes are TRBV4-1 and TRBJ2-7; 10 nucleotides match TRBD2. The CDR3 is made up of 16 amino acids. CDR1 is MGHRA and CDR2 is YSYEKL in the germline V gene. After removal of 5 bases from V and 0 bases from J, the junction contained 7 bases not matched to a gene. Written as DNA, the CDR3 is TGCGCCAGCAGCATAATAGCGGGGGGCTACTCCTACGAGCAGTACTTC. Protein sequence: CASSIIAGGYSYEQYF.

The V and J genes are TRBV6-5 and TRBJ2-1; 13 bases align to TRBD2. The V gene end was trimmed by 5 bases and the J gene end by 7 bases; junction bases not matched to a gene: 5. CDR3 length: 15 amino acids. Per germline, CDR1 MNHEY and CDR2 SVGAGI. The CDR3 is CASSPGTSGVNEQFF. CDR3 DNA: TGTGCCAGCAGTCCCGGGACTAGCGGGGTAAATGAGCAGTTCTTC.